Presented here are 17 T cell receptor beta chains from one specimen sequenced in a study of neurological immune-mediated disorders. Via MiXCR, TCRdb re-called the 5' RACE reads, giving one row per CDR3 protein. Among around 46,000 distinct CDR3 sequences listed, 1.9% were seen once. The sequenced sample was PBMCs. These receptors originate from a woman aged 40-49 years with multiple sclerosis.

This clonotype was observed a handful of times. Likely a read error: the CDR3 ends without its conserved phenylalanine or tryptophan. The chain recombines TRBV12-3 or TRBV12-4 with TRBJ1-2; 8 nucleotides match TRBD1. V was clipped by 5 bases and J by 4 bases; unmatched bases: 3. This CDR3 contains 13 residues. As DNA, the CDR3 is TGTGCCAGCAGTCCGGACAGGGCCTATGGCTACACCTGC. Amino acid sequence: CASSPDRAYGYTC.

This clonotype was counted ten times or more. This sequence joins TRBV12-3 or TRBV12-4 and TRBJ1-5; D is ambiguous. Trimming stripped 2 bases from V and 7 bases from J, with 9 bases between. The CDR3 covers 13 residues. The CDR3 protein is CASSLRVGQPQHF. In DNA form, the CDR3 reads TGTGCCAGCAGTTTAAGGGTAGGGCAGCCCCAGCATTTT.

This clonotype was picked up many times. Here the CDR3 DNA reads TGCGCCAGCAGCCAGGCACAGGGTTCTGGGGCCAACGTCCTGACTTTC. It specifies CASSQAQGSGANVLTF. The chain employs TRBV4-1 and TRBJ2-6; possible D gene TRBD1, 6 bases. There are 16 residues in the CDR3. V gave up 3 bases and J gave up 1 base, with 10 bases separating them. Germline-derived CDR1 and CDR2 are MGHRA and YSYEKL.

This clonotype came up many times. This chain joins TRBV20-1 and TRBJ1-2; D might be TRBD1 (6 bases). CDR3 length equals 13 residues. CDR1 and CDR2 from the germline V gene are DFQATT and SNEGSKA (reference sequence). Trimming took off 3 bases at V and 2 bases at J, with 10 bases between the two ends. CDR3 protein: CSASLRGNYGYTF. The CDR3 nucleotides read TGCAGTGCTAGTCTCAGGGGAAACTATGGCTACACCTTC.

This clonotype has at least ten counts. The rearrangement uses TRBV7-2 and TRBJ1-5; D remains ambiguous. The CDR3 loop spans 13 amino acids. Trimming took off 3 bases at V and 6 bases at J, with 9 bases between the two ends. Germline V gene lookup returns CDR1 SGHTA and CDR2 FQGNSA. CDR3 in DNA: TGTGCCAGCAGCTTGATCGTTCCTCAGCCCCAGCATTTT. It specifies CASSLIVPQPQHF. Looking up the rest from reference TRBV7-2 and TRBJ1-5 gives the full variable domain: GAGVSQSPSNKVTEKGKDVELRCDPISGHTALYWYRQSLGQGLEFLIYFQGNSAPDKSGLPSDRFSAERTGGSVSTLTIQRTQQEDSAVYLCASSLIVPQPQHFGDGTRLSIL.

In this sample, this clonotype turned up many times. The chain joins TRBV12-3 or TRBV12-4 to TRBJ2-4, with a weak D call TRBD2 (5 bases). V gave up 5 bases and J gave up 0 bases, with 14 bases separating them. The CDR3 is 16 amino acids. The CDR3 region has the DNA TGTGCCAGCAGTGCCGGGGAAGGCCTAGCCAAAAACATTCAGTACTTC. Translated: CASSAGEGLAKNIQYF.

This clonotype was seen ten or more times. The chain links TRBV6-6 to TRBJ1-1, with unresolved D. V lost 2 bases and J 1 base, leaving 5 bases between the germline ends. Germline V lookup: CDR1 MNHNY, CDR2 SVGAGI (reference sequence). The CDR3 length is 13 residues. Here the CDR3 DNA reads TGTGCCAGCAGTTACGGCGGGAACACTGAAGCTTTCTTT. This sequence encodes CASSYGGNTEAFF.

The sample holds many counts of this clonotype. The chain carries TRBV9 and TRBJ2-5, with TRBD2 matching over 12 bases. From germline, CDR1 is SGDLS and CDR2 YYNGEE. J was trimmed by 2 bases and V by 4 bases; bases with no gene match: 12. This CDR3 spans 18 amino acids. The CDR3 here is CASSPRTSGGLIQETQYF. The CDR3 DNA sequence: TGTGCCAGCAGCCCCCGCACTAGCGGGGGGCTCATTCAAGAGACCCAGTACTTC.

This clonotype appeared many times. The chain has TRBV5-1 and TRBJ1-2, with D perhaps TRBD1 (5 bases). With 4 bases removed from V and 4 bases from J, the gap between germline ends came to 11 bases. CDR3 size: 13 residues. From germline, CDR1 is SGHRS and CDR2 YFSETQ. CDR3 in DNA: TGCGCCAGCAGCCCGGGGCCAACCTATGGCTACACCTTC. Its protein is CASSPGPTYGYTF.

Ten or more counts support this clonotype. The genes are TRBV4-1 and TRBJ1-1; the D gene is possibly TRBD1 (5 bases). V lost 1 base and J 6 bases, leaving 15 bases between the germline ends. Germline V CDR1 and CDR2: MGHRA, YSYEKL. The CDR3 contains 15 residues. In DNA form, the CDR3 reads TGCGCCAGCAGCCAAGGCGACCGGGGGATTCCTGAAGCTTTCTTT. This codes for CASSQGDRGIPEAFF.

This clonotype was seen at least ten times. The V call is TRBV20-1, the J call TRBJ1-1; no firm D call. Germline CDR1 and CDR2: DFQATT and SNEGSKA (reference sequence). Trimming left V 0 bases short and J 0 bases short, with 11 bases between. This CDR3 has 15 residues. The CDR3 DNA reads as TGCAGTGCTAGAGATCTACGCCTCATGAACACTGAAGCTTTCTTT. Protein sequence: CSARDLRLMNTEAFF.

This clonotype was recorded many times. The junction differs from germline at one of its ends, possibly a read error. The chain combines TRBV20-1 with TRBJ1-1; 8 nucleotides align to TRBD1. CDR1 is DFQATT and CDR2 is SNEGSKA in the germline V gene (reference sequence). This CDR3 spans 11 amino acids. CDR3 amino acids: CSARTDGTGGF. DNA of the CDR3: TGCAGTGCTAGGACCGACGGAACAGGGGGCTTT.

The rearrangement joins TRBV20-1 to TRBJ2-7; no firm D call. Germline V gives CDR1 DFQATT, CDR2 SNEGSKA (reference sequence). The CDR3 consists of 14 residues. V was pared by 2 bases and J by 2 bases, with 13 bases between. Here the CDR3 reads CSARSVNPPYEQYF. CDR3 DNA: TGCAGTGCTAGATCGGTAAATCCCCCCTACGAGCAGTACTTC.

This clonotype was recorded at least ten times. This chain links TRBV15 with TRBJ2-1; TRBD2 matches at 7 bases. Per the germline V gene, CDR1 is LNHNV and CDR2 is YYDKDF (reference sequence). The CDR3 consists of 16 residues. The V and J ends lost 3 bases and 1 base, in that order; junction bases with no gene match: 6. CDR3 DNA sequence: TGTGCCACCAGCAGGCGACTAGCTGGATCCTACAATGAGCAGTTCTTC. It specifies CATSRRLAGSYNEQFF.

This clonotype occurred many times. J is TRBJ2-2 and V is TRBV20-1, with 9 positions matching TRBD1. Germline V gene sequence: CDR1 DFQATT, CDR2 SNEGSKA (reference sequence). Unmatched junction bases numbered 8, after V lost 3 bases and J lost 6 bases. The CDR3 is made up of 15 amino acids. For the CDR3, the DNA is TGCAGTGCTAGTTATTTGGGACAGGGCCCCGGGGAGCTGTTTTTT. This codes for CSASYLGQGPGELFF.

The table lists this clonotype with many counts. The V gene is TRBV15, the J gene TRBJ1-1; D remains unclear. Germline CDR1 reads LNHNV; CDR2 reads YYDKDF (reference sequence). V was pared by 8 bases and J by 1 base, with 8 bases between. The CDR3 is made up of 12 amino acids. CDR3 sequence: CATRTSNTEAFF. DNA of the CDR3: TGTGCCACCCGTACATCGAACACTGAAGCTTTCTTT.

The chain uses TRBV7-9 and TRBJ1-2, with D possibly being TRBD1 (6 bases). The CDR3 extends over 15 amino acids. The ends were cut back, 0 bases at V and 7 bases at J, with 15 bases in the middle. Germline values: CDR1 SEHNR, CDR2 FQNEAQ (reference sequence). CDR3 protein: CASSLAVVRGSGYTF. The CDR3 bases are TGTGCCAGCAGCTTAGCGGTTGTCAGGGGAAGTGGCTACACCTTC.